The entry below describes one T cell receptor beta chain. Germline V gene sequence: CDR1 SGHVS, CDR2 FQNEAQ. Losses at the gene ends were 3 bases for V and 9 bases for J; bases not matched to a gene: 5. The CDR3 is 15 amino acids. The source of the sample is a study of blood T cell repertoires in COVID-19. The wider study: Both acute and convalescent COVID-19 samples were obtained from the United States, Italy and Spain. In each case, the material was cDNA or gDNA derived from T cells, B-cell-depleted T cells, or PBMCs.

In the original analysis: Estimated nucleated cell counts came from reference gene primer amplification. The table came from immunoSEQ multiplex PCR; TCRdb's copy has only in-frame clones and leaves some out. V, J and clone size derive from that table, while D and trimming were established from the DNA sequence. The table has roughly 190,000 clones, more than 75% seen once. This receptor was obtained from a man between 65 and 85 years old with acute or convalescent COVID-19. The chain carries TRBV7-8 and TRBJ1-6; 10 nucleotides match TRBD1. The sequencing input was peripheral blood. CDR3 bases: TGTGCCAGCAGCTTCGACAGGGACAGGGGTTCACCCCTCCACTTT. Its translation: CASSFDRDRGSPLHF.